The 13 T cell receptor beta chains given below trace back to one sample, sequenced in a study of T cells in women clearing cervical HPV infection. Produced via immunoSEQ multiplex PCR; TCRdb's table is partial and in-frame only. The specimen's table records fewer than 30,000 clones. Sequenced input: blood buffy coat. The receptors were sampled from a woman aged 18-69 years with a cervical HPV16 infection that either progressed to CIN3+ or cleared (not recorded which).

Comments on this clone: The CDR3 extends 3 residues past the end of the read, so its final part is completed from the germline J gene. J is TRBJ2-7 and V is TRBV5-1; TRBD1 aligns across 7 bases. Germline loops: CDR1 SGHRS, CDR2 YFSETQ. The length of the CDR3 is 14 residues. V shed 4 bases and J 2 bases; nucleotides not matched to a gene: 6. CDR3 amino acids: CASSSQGDPYEQYF. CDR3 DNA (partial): TGCGCCAGCAGCAGCCAGGGGGACCCCTACGAG. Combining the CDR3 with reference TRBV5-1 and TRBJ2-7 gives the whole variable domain KAGVTQTPRYLIKTRGQQVTLSCSPISGHRSVSWYQQTPGQGLQFLFEYFSETQRNKGNFPGRFSGRQFSNSRSEMNVSTLELGDSALYLCASSSQGDPYEQYFGPGTRLTVT.

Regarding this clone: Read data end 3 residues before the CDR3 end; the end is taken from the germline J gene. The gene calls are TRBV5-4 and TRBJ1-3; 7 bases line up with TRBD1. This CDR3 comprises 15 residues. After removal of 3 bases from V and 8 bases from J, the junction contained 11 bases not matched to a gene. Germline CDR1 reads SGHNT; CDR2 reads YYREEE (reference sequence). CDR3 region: CASSSIKGGADTIYF. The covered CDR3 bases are TGTGCCAGCAGCTCGATTAAAGGGGGCGCGGACACC.

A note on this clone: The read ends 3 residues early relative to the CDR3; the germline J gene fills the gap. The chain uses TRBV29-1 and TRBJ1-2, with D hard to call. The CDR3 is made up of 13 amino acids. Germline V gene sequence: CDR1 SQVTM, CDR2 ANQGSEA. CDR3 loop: CSVVYPRADTYTF. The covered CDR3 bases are TGCAGCGTTGTCTACCCAAGGGCAGATACC.

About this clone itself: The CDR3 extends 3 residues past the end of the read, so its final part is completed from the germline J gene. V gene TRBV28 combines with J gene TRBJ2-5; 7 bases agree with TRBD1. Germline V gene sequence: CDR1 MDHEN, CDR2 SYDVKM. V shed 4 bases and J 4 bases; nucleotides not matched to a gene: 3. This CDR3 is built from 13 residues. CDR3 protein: CASSSDRLETQYF. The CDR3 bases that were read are TGTGCCAGCAGTTCGGACAGGCTAGAGACC.

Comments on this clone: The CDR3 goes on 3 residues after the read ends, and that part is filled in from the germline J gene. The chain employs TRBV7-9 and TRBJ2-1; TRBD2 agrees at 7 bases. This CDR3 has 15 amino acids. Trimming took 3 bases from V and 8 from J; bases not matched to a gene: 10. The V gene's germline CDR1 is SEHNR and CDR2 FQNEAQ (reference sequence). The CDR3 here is CASSFVGVAGDEQFF. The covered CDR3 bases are TGTGCCAGCAGCTTCGTCGGGGTAGCGGGTGATGAG.

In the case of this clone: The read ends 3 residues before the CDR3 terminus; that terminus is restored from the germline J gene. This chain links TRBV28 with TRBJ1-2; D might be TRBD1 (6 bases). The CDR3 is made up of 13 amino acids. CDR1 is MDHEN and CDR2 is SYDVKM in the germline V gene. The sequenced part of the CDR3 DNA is TGTGCCAGCAGTCAATTACAGGGCGGAGGC. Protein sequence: CASSQLQGGG. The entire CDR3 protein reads CASSQLQGGGYTF.

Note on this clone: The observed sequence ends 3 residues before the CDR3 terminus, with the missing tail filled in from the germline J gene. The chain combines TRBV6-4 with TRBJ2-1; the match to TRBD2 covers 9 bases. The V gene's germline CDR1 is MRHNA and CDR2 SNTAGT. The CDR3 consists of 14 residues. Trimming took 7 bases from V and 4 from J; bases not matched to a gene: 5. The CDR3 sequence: CASKPSGIYNEQFF. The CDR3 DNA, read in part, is TGTGCCAGCAAACCTAGCGGGATTTACAATGAG.

The CDR3 sequence is CASSELAGGFPGDTQYF. The part of the CDR3 DNA that was read is TGTGCCAGCAGTGAACTAGCGGGAGGGTTCCCAGGAGATACG. The V and J genes are TRBV12-3 or TRBV12-4 and TRBJ2-3; 13 bases match TRBD2. The sequenced fragment ends 3 residues before the CDR3 boundary, so the rest is inferred from the germline J gene. The ends lost 5 bases at V and 5 bases at J; junction bases unmatched: 10. The CDR3 runs to 17 residues.

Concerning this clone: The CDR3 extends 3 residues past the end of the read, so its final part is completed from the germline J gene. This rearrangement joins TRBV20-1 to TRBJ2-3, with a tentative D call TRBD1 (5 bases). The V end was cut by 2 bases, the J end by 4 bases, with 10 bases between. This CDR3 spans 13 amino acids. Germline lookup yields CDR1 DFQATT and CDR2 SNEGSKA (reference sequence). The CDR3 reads CSARIWGADTQYF. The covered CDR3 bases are TGCAGTGCTAGAATCTGGGGCGCAGATACG.

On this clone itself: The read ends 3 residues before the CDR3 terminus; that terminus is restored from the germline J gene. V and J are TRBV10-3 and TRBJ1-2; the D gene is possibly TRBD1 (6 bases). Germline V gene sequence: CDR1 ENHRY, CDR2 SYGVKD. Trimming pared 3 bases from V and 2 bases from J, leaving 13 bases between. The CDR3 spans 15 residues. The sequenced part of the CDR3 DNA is TGTGCCATCAGTGATGGAGGAAGGGGGAACTATGGC. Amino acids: CAISDGGRGNYG. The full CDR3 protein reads CAISDGGRGNYGYTF.

This chain's CDR3 is CASSLTGNSNQPQHF. The part of the CDR3 DNA that was read is TGCGCCAGCAGCCTGACAGGGAATAGCAATCAGCCC. This sequence joins TRBV5-1 and TRBJ1-5; 7 bases map to TRBD1. The read halts 3 residues ahead of the CDR3 end, with the missing end drawn from the germline J gene. The V and J ends lost 4 bases and 0 bases, in that order; junction bases with no gene match: 4. CDR1 SGHRS and CDR2 YFSETQ come from the germline V gene. This CDR3 is built from 15 residues.

The CDR3 is CASRKGQQKTYEQYF. CDR3 DNA (partial): TGTGCCAGCAGGAAGGGACAGCAAAAAACCTACGAG. This chain connects TRBV2 to TRBJ2-7; TRBD1 matches 7 bases. The read is 3 residues too short to cover the CDR3 end, so that end is filled in from the germline J gene. The junction had 10 bases not matched to a gene; V was cut back by 6 bases and J by 2 bases. In germline, CDR1 is SNHLY, CDR2 FYNNEI. The CDR3 runs to 15 residues.

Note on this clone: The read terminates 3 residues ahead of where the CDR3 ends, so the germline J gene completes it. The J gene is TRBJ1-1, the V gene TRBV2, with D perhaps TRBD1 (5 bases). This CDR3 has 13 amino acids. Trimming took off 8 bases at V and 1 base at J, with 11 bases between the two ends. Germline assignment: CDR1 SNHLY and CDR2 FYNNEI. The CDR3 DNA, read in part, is TGTGCCAGCCACGACAGACCGAACACTGAA. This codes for CASHDRPNTE. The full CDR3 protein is CASHDRPNTEAFF.